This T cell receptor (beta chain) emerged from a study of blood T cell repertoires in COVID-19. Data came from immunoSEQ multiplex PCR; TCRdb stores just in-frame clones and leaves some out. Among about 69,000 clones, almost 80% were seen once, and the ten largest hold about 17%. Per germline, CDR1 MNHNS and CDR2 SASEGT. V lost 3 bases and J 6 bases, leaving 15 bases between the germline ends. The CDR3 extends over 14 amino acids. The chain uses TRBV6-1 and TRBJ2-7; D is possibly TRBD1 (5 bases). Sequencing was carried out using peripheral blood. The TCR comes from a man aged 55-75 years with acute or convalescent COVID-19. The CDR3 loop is CASSDVTVPSEQYF. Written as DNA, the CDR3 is TGTGCCAGCAGTGATGTGACAGTCCCCTCCGAGCAGTACTTC.